What follows are 28 T cell receptor beta chains derived from one specimen sequenced in a study of T cells in tumors and immune-related adverse events. Sequencing was performed with immunoSEQ multiplex PCR; in TCRdb, only in-frame clones are kept and a portion is missing. The repertoire holds around 10,000 clones, with about 90% as singletons. The sample consisted of lymph node tissue, taken from a patient treated with anti-PD-1 therapy. The receptor source for this set is a female donor with metastatic renal cell carcinoma.

The chain combines TRBV5-6 with TRBJ2-3; D not certain. Trimming left V 1 base short and J 2 bases short, with 14 bases between. Germline V CDR1 and CDR2: SGHDT, YYEEEE. The CDR3 totals 16 residues. CDR3 DNA sequence: TGTGCCAGCAGCTTGTATGGCGCGGATAACACAGATACGCAGTATTTT. This gives the protein CASSLYGADNTDTQYF.

This chain joins TRBV7-6 and TRBJ1-6, with D perhaps matching TRBD1 (5 bases). V lost 2 bases to trimming and J lost 7 bases, with 9 bases between them. The CDR3 runs to 14 residues. The germline V gene has CDR1 SGHVS and CDR2 FNYEAQ. Here the CDR3 DNA reads TGTGCCAGCAGCTTAAACCGGGACAATTCACCCCTCCACTTT. It translates to CASSLNRDNSPLHF.

The V call is TRBV5-1, the J call TRBJ2-5; 8 nucleotides align to TRBD2. The CDR3 sequence is 15 residues long. V gave up 4 bases and J gave up 4 bases; unmatched junction bases: 9. The germline V gene encodes CDR1 SGHRS and CDR2 YFSETQ. As DNA, the CDR3 is TGCGCCAGCAGCCAAGGGGCGGCGGGGGGAGAGACCCAGTACTTC. The encoded protein is CASSQGAAGGETQYF.

This chain uses TRBV6-6 with TRBJ2-1; D assignment may be TRBD1 or TRBD2 (5 bases each). Germline V CDR1 and CDR2: MNHNY, SVGAGI (reference sequence). The CDR3 has 15 amino acids. The V and J ends lost 4 bases and 6 bases respectively, with 16 bases between them. The CDR3 DNA sequence: TGTGCCAGCAGTTTCACTGGGACGGACTTCAATGAGCAGTTCTTC. Translated, it gives CASSFTGTDFNEQFF.

The chain has TRBV4-1 and TRBJ1-2; TRBD1 matches 7 bases. The V segment lost 4 bases and the J segment 9 bases; nucleotides outside the gene matches: 8. The CDR3 runs to 13 residues. Germline V gene sequence: CDR1 MGHRA, CDR2 YSYEKL. The CDR3 bases are TGCGCCAGCAGCCGAACGTGGGACAGCAGCTACACCTTC. It codes for CASSRTWDSSYTF.

This clone appeared a few times. V and J are TRBV12-2 and TRBJ2-4; TRBD1 is the table's D call and was not checked against the DNA. TRBV12-2 is deemed a pseudogene. This CDR3 has 16 amino acids. The CDR3 here is CASRFSRGTPRDIQYF. DNA of the CDR3: TGTGCAAGTCGCTTTAGCAGGGGGACTCCCAGGGACATTCAGTACTTC.

CDR3 sequence (DNA): TGTGCCAGTAGTGCACGGGACAGAAGGTCAATGGGGTACAATGAGCAGTTCTTC. This encodes CASSARDRRSMGYNEQFF. The chain recombines TRBV19 with TRBJ2-1; 7 nucleotides match TRBD1. CDR3 length: 18 amino acids. Germline loops: CDR1 LNHDA, CDR2 SQIVND (reference sequence). Trimming at V came to 5 bases and at J to 4 bases, leaving 17 bases not matched to a gene.

About this clone itself: The sample contains more than one DNA sequence encoding this CDR3. The rearrangement joins TRBV27 to TRBJ2-2; weak D call: TRBD2 (6 bases). CDR1 and CDR2 from the germline V gene are MNHEY and SMNVEV (reference sequence). The CDR3 extends over 14 amino acids. V lost 0 bases, J lost 6 bases, and 8 bases lay in between. The CDR3 region has the DNA TGTGCCAGCAGTTTATCGGGACTCTCCGGGGAGCTGTTTTTT. Protein sequence: CASSLSGLSGELFF.

V and J are TRBV5-4 and TRBJ1-2, with D maybe TRBD1 (6 bases). Trimming shortened V by 4 bases and J by 6 bases, and 19 bases separated the two germline ends. Germline V gives CDR1 SGHNT, CDR2 YYREEE (reference sequence). This CDR3 spans 15 amino acids. The CDR3, as DNA: TGTGCCAGCAGCGCCTCCAGGGGTTGGGTAGATGGCTACACCTTC. Translated: CASSASRGWVDGYTF.

The rearrangement links TRBV13 to TRBJ2-7; TRBD1 matches at 10 bases. The germline gives CDR1 PRHDT, CDR2 FYEKMQ (reference sequence). The CDR3 is made up of 14 amino acids. V lost 3 bases and J lost 4; bases outside the gene matches: 3. The CDR3 nucleotides are TGTGCCAGCAGCTTGGACAGGGGGAATTACGAGCAGTACTTC. This translates into CASSLDRGNYEQYF.

The rearrangement links TRBV29-1 to TRBJ1-2; a possible D gene is TRBD1 (5 bases). Germline CDR1 is SQVTM and CDR2 is ANQGSEA. The CDR3 contains 13 residues. V lost 3 bases and J lost 0, with 8 bases in between. The CDR3 region is CSVDRAANYGYTF. The DNA of the CDR3 is TGCAGCGTTGACAGGGCAGCTAACTATGGCTACACCTTC.

Note on this clone: Germline and junction disagree at one end, which may indicate a read error. J is TRBJ2-1 and V is TRBV7-7, with TRBD2 as a possible D gene (6 bases). CDR1 and CDR2 (germline): SSHAT, FNYEAQ (reference sequence). This CDR3 is 15 amino acids long. CDR3 in amino acids: CASSPQEGRYNEQFF. The DNA of the CDR3 is TGTGCTAGCAGCCCCCAGGAGGGCCGGTACAATGAGCAGTTCTTC.

CDR3: CASSFVGETNEKLFF. DNA of the CDR3: TGCGCCAGCAGCTTTGTAGGGGAAACTAATGAAAAACTGTTTTTT. The chain links TRBV5-1 to TRBJ1-4, with a weak D call TRBD1 (5 bases). The CDR3 has 15 amino acids. V lost 2 bases, J lost 1 base, and 9 bases lay in between. CDR1 is SGHRS, CDR2 YFSETQ, per germline.

This clone occurred a few times. V and J are TRBV28 and TRBJ2-5; 10 nucleotides agree with TRBD1. From germline, CDR1 is MDHEN and CDR2 SYDVKM. V lost 3 bases to trimming and J lost 0 bases; unmatched junction nucleotides: 4. The length of the CDR3 is 16 residues. CDR3 amino acids: CASSLGGTGDQETQYF. DNA for the CDR3: TGTGCCAGCAGTTTGGGGGGGACAGGGGACCAAGAGACCCAGTACTTC.

V usage is TRBV9 and J usage is TRBJ2-5, with TRBD2 matching 7 bases. Losses at the gene ends were 1 base for V and 8 bases for J; bases not matched to a gene: 8. Germline V gene sequence: CDR1 SGDLS, CDR2 YYNGEE. CDR3 length: 14 residues. CDR3 sequence: CASSVSAGVRTQYF. The CDR3 nucleotides read TGTGCCAGCAGCGTATCCGCGGGAGTTCGAACCCAGTACTTC.

The V and J genes are TRBV21-1 and TRBJ1-4; the table assigns TRBD1, which was not confirmed against the DNA. TRBV21-1 is a pseudogene locus. There are 18 residues in the CDR3. CDR3 in DNA: TGTGCCAGCAGCGAAAAAAGACCGGACAGCTCAACTAATGAAAAACTGTTTTTT. It encodes CASSEKRPDSSTNEKLFF.

The chain combines TRBV11-2 with TRBJ2-3; D gene uncertain. V gave up 8 bases and J gave up 4 bases, with 7 bases separating them. Germline CDR1 is SGHAT and CDR2 is FQNNGV. The CDR3 covers 11 residues. CDR3 sequence: CASSVADTQYF. The CDR3 bases are TGTGCCAGCTCCGTTGCAGATACGCAGTATTTT.

This chain uses TRBV4-2 with TRBJ2-7; TRBD2 matches 9 bases. V dropped 1 base and J dropped 7; count of bases not matched to a gene: 8. CDR1 LGHNA and CDR2 YNFKEQ come from the germline V gene. The CDR3 consists of 15 residues. CDR3 nucleotides: TGTGCCAGCAGCCAAGTCGGGATAGCGGGAGTGGAGCAGTACTTC. This sequence encodes CASSQVGIAGVEQYF.

The chain joins TRBV6-6 to TRBJ1-6, with D unclear. Germline V gene sequence: CDR1 MNHNY, CDR2 SVGAGI (reference sequence). The V end lost 4 bases, the J end lost 10 bases, and 14 bases lay between the germline ends. The CDR3 contains 14 residues. In nucleotides, the CDR3 is TGTGCCAGCAGTTCAGTTGGGGTCGGCTCACCCCTCCACTTT. Its protein product is CASSSVGVGSPLHF.

The gene calls are TRBV28 and TRBJ1-1, with TRBD1 matching 10 bases. V lost 7 bases and J lost 0; bases outside the gene matches: 8. Germline CDR1 and CDR2: MDHEN and SYDVKM. CDR3 length equals 16 residues. The CDR3 sequence is CASTLRTGGMNTEAFF. The DNA for the CDR3 is TGTGCCAGCACCCTTCGGACAGGGGGTATGAACACTGAAGCTTTCTTT.

The chain uses TRBV6-1 and TRBJ1-6; 8 bases line up with TRBD1. The germline V gene has CDR1 MNHNS and CDR2 SASEGT. This CDR3 comprises 13 residues. Unmatched junction bases numbered 4, after V lost 9 bases and J lost 6 bases. For the CDR3, the DNA is TGTGCCAGTCAAGGACAGGGTAATTCACCCCTCCACTTT. This translates into CASQGQGNSPLHF.

The chain employs TRBV28 and TRBJ2-3; tentative D call: TRBD2 (6 bases). V shed 6 bases and J shed 4 bases, with 14 bases lying between them. The V gene's germline CDR1 is MDHEN and CDR2 SYDVKM. The CDR3 has 14 amino acids. DNA for the CDR3: TGTGCCAGCAGAAACGGGGGATTATCAGATACGCAGTATTTT. As protein: CASRNGGLSDTQYF.

The chain has TRBV7-2 and TRBJ2-1, with D possibly TRBD2 on 5 matching bases. Trimming left V 3 bases short and J 5 bases short, with 11 bases between. CDR1 is SGHTA and CDR2 is FQGNSA in the germline V gene. This CDR3 region has 14 residues. CDR3 nucleotide sequence: TGTGCCAGCAGCTTCGGGAACTGGAACAATGAGCAGTTCTTC. Its protein product is CASSFGNWNNEQFF. The full variable domain, completed using reference TRBV7-2 and TRBJ2-1, is GAGVSQSPSNKVTEKGKDVELRCDPISGHTALYWYRQSLGQGLEFLIYFQGNSAPDKSGLPSDRFSAERTGGSVSTLTIQRTQQEDSAVYLCASSFGNWNNEQFFGPGTRLTVL.

The rearrangement joins TRBV5-4 to TRBJ2-3, with D possibly matching TRBD2 (6 bases). With 0 bases removed from V and 4 bases from J, the gap between germline ends came to 18 bases. The CDR3 loop spans 17 amino acids. Germline values: CDR1 SGHNT, CDR2 YYREEE (reference sequence). The CDR3 here is CASSLAEGGVGADTQYF. The CDR3 bases are TGTGCCAGCAGCTTGGCCGAAGGCGGGGTGGGCGCAGATACGCAGTATTTT.

CDR3 in amino acids: CASSPEGQSNEKLFF. The CDR3 nucleotides are TGCGCCAGCAGCCCGGAGGGACAGAGTAATGAAAAACTGTTTTTT. This chain joins TRBV5-1 and TRBJ1-4; 7 bases fit TRBD1. The CDR3 runs to 15 residues. V shed 4 bases and J 4 bases; nucleotides not matched to a gene: 7. Germline V gene data show CDR1 as SGHRS and CDR2 as YFSETQ. Variable domain in full (rest from reference TRBV5-1 and TRBJ1-4): KAGVTQTPRYLIKTRGQQVTLSCSPISGHRSVSWYQQTPGQGLQFLFEYFSETQRNKGNFPGRFSGRQFSNSRSEMNVSTLELGDSALYLCASSPEGQSNEKLFFGSGTQLSVL.

The V and J genes are TRBV18 and TRBJ1-4; 9 bases are a match to TRBD1. Germline CDR1 is KGHSH and CDR2 is LQKENI. The CDR3 is made up of 15 amino acids. Trimming at V came to 1 base and at J to 7 bases, leaving 4 bases not matched to a gene. DNA for the CDR3: TGTGCCAGCTCACCACAAGGGACAGGGAGTGAAAAACTGTTTTTT. Translated, it gives CASSPQGTGSEKLFF.

J is TRBJ1-1 and V is TRBV6-6, with D possibly matching TRBD1 (5 bases). This CDR3 is built from 15 residues. Germline CDR1 is MNHNY and CDR2 is SVGAGI (reference sequence). V lost 3 bases, J lost 4 bases, and 15 bases lay in between. This CDR3 reads CASSYGFGTSTEAFF. CDR3 in DNA: TGTGCCAGCAGTTATGGGTTCGGGACTTCCACTGAAGCTTTCTTT.

The chain couples TRBV30 to TRBJ2-2, with 10 nucleotides matching TRBD1. From germline, CDR1 is GTSNPN and CDR2 SVGIG (reference sequence). This CDR3 contains 13 residues. V shed 5 bases, J shed 7 bases, and the junction held 4 bases outside the gene matches. In DNA, the CDR3 is TGTGCCTGGGACAGGGGGCTTAACGGGGAGCTGTTTTTT. Its protein product is CAWDRGLNGELFF.